Listed below are T cell receptor beta chains from one sample, sequenced in a study of T cells of healthy individuals. Each CDR3 protein is one row after TCRdb ran MiXCR on the 5' RACE reads. Of 100,000 or so distinct CDR3 sequences listed, about 16% were seen once; the top ten hold over 5%. Receptors originate from a human donor in good health. Each CDR3 is given with its conserved first and last residue. A D gene is named only where the DNA matches it firmly.

j_call d_call v_call cdr3_aa
TRBJ2-1 - TRBV25-1 CASSDPTGSDEQFF
TRBJ1-1 - TRBV20-1 CSARDQAEAFF
TRBJ2-1 TRBD1 TRBV2 CASSEAGTGGPVF
TRBJ2-5 - TRBV7-2 CASIFVGGYLETQYF
TRBJ2-7 - TRBV4-3 CASSHSLDREQYF
TRBJ2-7 - TRBV6-5 CASRSRSHGDEQYF
TRBJ2-1 - TRBV7-9 CASSLVRTEQFF
TRBJ1-1 - TRBV5-1 CASSLSGSNTEAFF
TRBJ2-6 - TRBV6-2/TRBV6-3 CASSSTAHMGANVLTF
TRBJ2-7 TRBD1 TRBV28 CASRDSGTGNYEQYF
TRBJ1-1 - TRBV28 CASSFGHPEAFF
TRBJ2-5 - TRBV6-6 CASIPGQTGGTQYF
TRBJ1-6 - TRBV7-9 CASSFRGTGTPLHF
TRBJ2-3 - TRBV29-1 CSVGQGGSDTQYF
TRBJ1-2 TRBD1 TRBV7-9 CASRHEGQVYGYTF
TRBJ2-1 - TRBV20-1 CSARQILERTYNEQFF
TRBJ2-5 TRBD1 TRBV18 CASSPMDRTKETQYF
TRBJ1-6 - TRBV20-1 CSAFPDVGGNSPLHF
TRBJ2-1 - TRBV19 CASSFGTEISYNEQFF
TRBJ1-6 TRBD1 TRBV2 CASRAGGPNSPLHF
TRBJ2-7 - TRBV5-1 CASSGPTIYEQYF
TRBJ2-6 - TRBV3-1 CASSRGGANVLTF
TRBJ1-2 - TRBV2 CASSGQAEHGYTF
TRBJ2-3 - TRBV7-2 CASSLSPPNSPGTDTQYF
TRBJ1-1 - TRBV5-1 CASSPRVEVTEAFF
TRBJ2-1 - TRBV20-1 CSAREGIALEEQFF
TRBJ2-7 - TRBV20-1 CSAQRQGGSYEQYF
TRBJ2-3 - TRBV21-1 CASSKDPPRGADTQYF
TRBJ2-3 - TRBV28 CASSPPQYSTDTQYF
TRBJ1-6 - TRBV2 CASSRSSPLHF
TRBJ1-1 - TRBV28 CASSLFRTANTEAFF
TRBJ2-7 TRBD2 TRBV3-1 CASSPQRAGGYEQYF
TRBJ2-1 - TRBV3-1 CASSLGQGEQFF
TRBJ1-1 - TRBV29-1 CSVEKVGWLVTEAFF
TRBJ2-7 TRBD2 TRBV20-1 CSARVPLAGRAYEQYF
TRBJ2-1 TRBD2 TRBV5-1 CASSDSGARGDEQFF
TRBJ2-3 - TRBV20-1 CSASGSSAGTDTQYF
TRBJ1-4 - TRBV7-2 CASSSPTQGANEKLFF
TRBJ1-1 - TRBV7-3 CASSLTPGTEAFF
TRBJ1-2 TRBD1 TRBV6-2/TRBV6-3 CASSYAQGRSFTF
TRBJ2-3 - TRBV27 CASSPRSTGLSTDTQYF
TRBJ2-5 - TRBV29-1 CSSSVQAGTQYF
TRBJ2-4 - TRBV30 CAWSVRGGNIQYF
TRBJ1-6 - TRBV9 CASSVTSDSPLHF
TRBJ2-4 TRBD1 TRBV9 CASSPRQGRNIQYF
TRBJ2-3 - TRBV7-9 CASSLMGAQTDTQYF
TRBJ2-7 TRBD1 TRBV6-2/TRBV6-3 CASSYRAGTGRYEQYF
TRBJ2-2 TRBD2 TRBV12-3/TRBV12-4 CASSFSLAGGRRTGELFF
TRBJ2-1 TRBD2 TRBV28 CASSLLGLAGVDEQFF
TRBJ1-6 TRBD1 TRBV15 CATSRKLRDRQSPLHF